Below are 3 T cell receptor beta chains sequenced from a single sample in a study of blood T cell repertoires in COVID-19. Sequencing was performed with immunoSEQ multiplex PCR; in TCRdb, only in-frame clones are kept and a portion is missing. In the table there are some 150,000 clones, about 90% of which are singletons. Source material: peripheral blood. The origin of the receptors is a man aged 45 to 65 who had recovered from COVID-19.

The V and J genes are TRBV7-6 and TRBJ2-1; 14 bases are shared with TRBD2. The V gene end was trimmed by 3 bases and the J gene end by 7 bases; junction bases not matched to a gene: 5. This CDR3 contains 16 residues. The V gene's germline CDR1 is SGHVS and CDR2 FNYEAQ. CDR3 sequence reads: CASSFLTSGGVNEQFF. CDR3 nucleotides: TGTGCCAGCAGCTTCCTGACTAGCGGGGGGGTAAATGAGCAGTTCTTC.

This rearrangement joins TRBV18 to TRBJ2-5, with 9 nucleotides matching TRBD1. V lost 3 bases, J lost 3 bases, and 2 bases stayed unmatched. This CDR3 spans 14 amino acids. CDR1 and CDR2 from the germline V gene are KGHSH and LQKENI. The CDR3 spells CASSPWTGEETQYF. The CDR3 DNA reads TGTGCCAGCTCACCTTGGACAGGGGAAGAGACCCAGTACTTC.

This sequence joins TRBV11-3 and TRBJ2-7; D not resolved. Germline V gives CDR1 SGHNT, CDR2 YENEEA. V lost 0 bases to trimming and J lost 3 bases, with 3 bases between them. The length of the CDR3 is 12 residues. CDR3 amino acids: CASSLDNYEQYF. Here the CDR3 DNA reads TGTGCCAGCAGCTTAGATAACTACGAGCAGTACTTC.